What follows are 9 T cell receptor beta chains derived from one specimen sequenced in a study of blood T cell repertoires in COVID-19. Data came from immunoSEQ multiplex PCR; TCRdb stores just in-frame clones and leaves some out. The data contain about 160,000 clones, 70% to 90% of them singletons. The source material was PBMCs or T cells enriched from blood (not recorded which). These receptors all stem from a woman in her forties or fifties who had recovered from COVID-19.

Notes on this clone: A junction boundary mismatches the germline segment, possibly from a read error. The rearrangement links TRBV7-7 to TRBJ2-5; weak D call: TRBD2 (7 bases). Germline V gives CDR1 SSHAT, CDR2 FNYEAQ (reference sequence). The CDR3 loop spans 15 amino acids. CDR3 DNA sequence: TGTGCTAGCAGCTTCTTCGGGGGGCCCTCCGAGACCCAGTACTTC. This translates into CASSFFGGPSETQYF. Based on the CDR3 plus reference TRBV7-7 and TRBJ2-5, the full variable domain is GAGVSQSPRYKVTKRGQDVTLRCDPISSHATLYWYQQALGQGPEFLTYFNYEAQPDKSGLPSDRFSAERPEGSISTLTIQRTEQRDSAMYRCASSFFGGPSETQYFGPGTRLLVL.

This clone was seen only once. This rearrangement joins TRBV7-2 to TRBJ2-2, with D perhaps TRBD1 (6 bases). V lost 6 bases, J lost 2 bases, and 13 bases lay in between. This CDR3 contains 15 residues. Germline V lookup: CDR1 SGHTA, CDR2 FQGNSA. The CDR3 sequence is CASRGTTVNTGELFF. Written as DNA, the CDR3 is TGTGCCAGCAGGGGGACAACCGTCAACACCGGGGAGCTGTTTTTT.

The V gene is TRBV19, the J gene TRBJ1-2, with a possible D match to TRBD1 (6 bases). V was pared by 5 bases and J by 5 bases, with 18 bases between. This CDR3 is built from 15 residues. Germline lookup yields CDR1 LNHDA and CDR2 SQIVND (reference sequence). CDR3 nucleotides: TGTGCCAGTAGTTTTTCTTCGACAGGACGTTATGGCTACACCTTC. Translated, it gives CASSFSSTGRYGYTF.

The J gene is TRBJ2-3, the V gene TRBV3-1 (or the pseudogene TRBV3-2); D not resolved. From germline, CDR1 is LGHDT and CDR2 YNNKEL (reference sequence). This CDR3 comprises 17 residues. Trimming removed 0 bases from V and 1 base from J, with 14 bases in between. The CDR3 sequence: CASSQDRVAKRTDTQYF. In nucleotides, the CDR3 is TGTGCCAGCAGCCAAGATCGGGTAGCCAAACGCACAGATACGCAGTATTTT.

The J gene is TRBJ2-5, the V gene TRBV4-2, with TRBD2 identical over 8 bases. From germline, CDR1 is LGHNA and CDR2 YNFKEQ. After removal of 4 bases from V and 5 bases from J, the junction contained 6 bases not matched to a gene. The CDR3 contains 14 residues. The CDR3 sequence: CASSLVGGAETQYF. DNA for the CDR3: TGTGCCAGCAGCCTAGTCGGGGGGGCCGAGACCCAGTACTTC.

This clone was seen only a few times. The rearrangement joins TRBV7-2 to TRBJ1-5; D uncertain. This CDR3 contains 19 residues. Germline CDR1 and CDR2: SGHTA and FQGNSA. V was clipped by 0 bases and J by 0 bases, with 18 bases between them. CDR3 nucleotide sequence: TGTGCCAGCAGCTTAGCCCACAGCGCGGGGTTTTATAGCAATCAGCCCCAGCATTTT. Its protein product is CASSLAHSAGFYSNQPQHF.

The chain is built from TRBV6-5 and TRBJ2-3; 9 bases match TRBD1. Germline CDR1 and CDR2: MNHEY and SVGAGI. The CDR3 length is 14 residues. With 6 bases clipped from V and 3 bases from J, the junction kept 4 bases outside the gene matches. The CDR3 DNA follows: TGTGCCAGCAGGGACAGGGGTAAGACAGATACGCAGTATTTT. Amino acid sequence: CASRDRGKTDTQYF.

V gene TRBV27 combines with J gene TRBJ2-1, with 14 nucleotides matching TRBD2. The junction had 16 bases not matched to a gene; V was cut back by 3 bases and J by 6 bases. CDR3 size: 20 residues. Germline values: CDR1 MNHEY, CDR2 SMNVEV (reference sequence). CDR3 DNA: TGTGCCAGCAGTTTCCCCCCCGGGACTAGCGGGAGTCCAAGTACCAATGAGCAGTTCTTC. This codes for CASSFPPGTSGSPSTNEQFF.

This chain joins TRBV5-4 and TRBJ2-1, with D unclear. Trimming left V 4 bases short and J 2 bases short, with 10 bases between. CDR1 is SGHNT, CDR2 YYREEE, per germline (reference sequence). This CDR3 is built from 14 residues. CDR3 coding DNA: TGTGCCAGCAGCCCAACAGAGCCCTACAATGAGCAGTTCTTC. The encoded protein is CASSPTEPYNEQFF.